Described below is a single T cell receptor (beta chain) sequence and its context. This clone was counted a few times. Its antigen remains unidentified. Base-call qualities are not available, and no considerably larger clone is one nucleotide away. The method was the immunoSEQ multiplex PCR assay. For most patients, genomic DNA was isolated with the Qiagen DNeasy Blood and Tissue Kit and sent frozen to Adaptive Biotechnologies for TCR sequencing. High-throughput TCR-beta CDR3 sequencing of genomic DNA from most patients was performed by Adaptive Biotechnologies. Concerning the study's data processing: TCR sequencing data for over 15 patients were retrieved from Adaptive's ImmunoSEQ software; a few other patients were processed with MiXCR and VDJtools. CD4 versus CD8 sorting errors were corrected by removing sequences found in both subsets at a frequency ratio below 5:1. CDR3 nucleotide sequences shared between donor and recipient were removed because their origin could not be assigned. To count as alloreactive, a clone needed at least 2-fold expansion over unstimulated cells and a minimum CFSE-low frequency of 0.002% (template counts) or 0.001% (read counts). A clone was considered mappable if detected in the sequenced pre-transplant spleen, lymph node, or MLR CFSE-low populations of the donor or recipient. The cumulative frequency of alloreactive clones was calculated as a percentage of all sequences, weighted by copy number. The clones in this table, taken by TCRdb from immuneACCESS, are in-frame only. Not every clone is retained; where verified, under half of the shortfall comes from an unresolved V gene, and the cause of the rest is unknown. V, J and clone size are those of that table, while D and trimming were read from the DNA. For this sample the table gives 95,000 to 150,000 clones, of which 85% to 95% were detected only once. The ten largest clones capture more than 3% of the sample.

Spanning cysteine to phenylalanine, the CDR3 consists of 13 amino acids. The DNA shown is the 39-base CDR3, in frame from base 1. Per the germline V gene, ENHRY is the CDR1 and SYGVKD is the CDR2. Cut back by 6 bases and 2 bases, the V and J ends lie 10 bases apart. The time point label, read with the paper, signifies: cells obtained before transplantation from donor or recipient. CD3+CD4+ and CD3+CD8+ populations were FACS-sorted from unstimulated pre-transplant donor and recipient cells taken from spleen or lymph nodes. The sample comes from a study of graft-versus-host responses after intestinal transplantation (dated by TCRdb to about 2021). Study-level background: The transplants that recipients received were multivisceral, liver-intestinal, or isolated intestinal. Anti-thymocyte globulin induction was given to all recipients, followed by maintenance tacrolimus and steroids for two to four years. After intestinal transplantation, graft-versus-host and host-versus-graft alloreactive T cell clones in the graft, circulation and bone marrow were tracked using bulk TCR-beta CDR3 sequencing. To identify alloreactive clones, pre-transplant mixed lymphocyte reaction products were sequenced and compared with unstimulated pre-transplant donor and recipient T cells. A cohort of some 24 intestinal transplant recipients, including one retransplant, was enrolled, and 3 patients lacking pretransplant specimens were excluded. A peak of at least 4% donor T cells among recipient peripheral blood mononuclear cells was the definition used for donor T cell macrochimerism. Instead of going to the commercial service, samples from a few later patients were sequenced in-house on an Illumina MiSeq and processed with MiXCR.

The paper's findings and limits, for the study overall: Patients with donor T cell macrochimerism had high GvH to HvG T cell clonal ratios in their allografts. GvH clones were detected in recipient bone marrow, and some appeared earlier in ileal mucosa or blood, consistent with an intestinal mucosal origin. Early after transplant, declines in HvG clones were associated with peak levels of circulating GvH clones. The conclusions were limited by the relatively low number and heterogeneity of the intestinal transplant patients.

Sequenced material: unstimulated CD8+ T cells sorted from spleen or lymph node cells, taken before intestinal transplant. The sequence is built from TRBV10-3 and TRBJ1-1; matching of 5 bases hints at TRBD1 as the D gene. The receptor was derived from a human donor who received an intestinal transplant. The CDR3 corresponds to CAIRGPLNTEAFF. The DNA is TGTGCCATCAGGGGACCCTTAAACACTGAAGCTTTCTTT.